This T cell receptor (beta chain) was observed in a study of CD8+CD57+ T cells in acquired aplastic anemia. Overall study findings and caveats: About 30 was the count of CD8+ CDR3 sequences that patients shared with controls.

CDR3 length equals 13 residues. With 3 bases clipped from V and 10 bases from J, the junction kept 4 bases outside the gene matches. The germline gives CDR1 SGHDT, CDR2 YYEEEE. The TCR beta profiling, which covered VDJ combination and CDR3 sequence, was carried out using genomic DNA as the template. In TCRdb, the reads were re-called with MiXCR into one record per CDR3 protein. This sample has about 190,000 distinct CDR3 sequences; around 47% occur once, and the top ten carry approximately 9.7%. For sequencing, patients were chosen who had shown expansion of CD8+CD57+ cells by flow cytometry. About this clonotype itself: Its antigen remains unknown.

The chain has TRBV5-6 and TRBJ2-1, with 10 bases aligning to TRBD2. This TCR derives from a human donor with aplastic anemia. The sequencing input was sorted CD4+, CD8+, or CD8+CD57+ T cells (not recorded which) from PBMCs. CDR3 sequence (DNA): TGTGCCAGCAGCTGGCTAGCGGGGGCGGAGCAGTTCTTC. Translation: CASSWLAGAEQFF.